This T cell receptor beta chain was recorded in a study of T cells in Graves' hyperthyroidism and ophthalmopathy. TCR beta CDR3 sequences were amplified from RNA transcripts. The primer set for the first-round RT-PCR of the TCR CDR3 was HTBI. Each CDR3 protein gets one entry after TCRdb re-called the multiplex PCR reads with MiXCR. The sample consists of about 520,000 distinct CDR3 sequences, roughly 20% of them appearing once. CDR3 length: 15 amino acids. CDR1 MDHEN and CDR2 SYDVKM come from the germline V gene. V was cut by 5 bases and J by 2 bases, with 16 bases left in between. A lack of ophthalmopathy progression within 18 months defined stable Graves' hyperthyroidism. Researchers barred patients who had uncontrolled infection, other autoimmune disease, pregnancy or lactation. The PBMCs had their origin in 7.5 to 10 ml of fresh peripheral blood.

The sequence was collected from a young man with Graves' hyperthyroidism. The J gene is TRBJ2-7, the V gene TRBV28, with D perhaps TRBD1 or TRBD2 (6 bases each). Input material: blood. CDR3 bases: TGTGCCAGCAGTAGGGGGGTTAGGGGCCCCTACGAGCAGTACTTC. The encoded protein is CASSRGVRGPYEQYF. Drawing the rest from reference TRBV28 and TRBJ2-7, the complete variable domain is DVKVTQSSRYLVKRTGEKVFLECVQDMDHENMFWYRQDPGLGLRLIYFSYDVKMKEKGDIPEGYSVSREKKERFSLILESASTNQTSMYLCASSRGVRGPYEQYFGPGTRLTVT.